What follows is one TCR beta chain and its context. Its cognate antigen is unknown. One junction end does not reproduce the germline sequence, and a read error may be involved. This record belongs to a study of cytomegalovirus exposure and HLA in healthy donors. The overall study: There were 85 million or so unique TCRs (from HLA-typed donors) in an early data release.

From germline, CDR1 is SEHNR and CDR2 FQNEAQ (reference sequence). There are 13 residues in the CDR3. Whole-study results and caveats: The productive fraction for most TCR beta V segments was about 90% or about 30% in an earlier analysis.

Both 60 Vbeta primers and 13 Jbeta primers went into the PCR. Sequencing was performed with immunoSEQ multiplex PCR; in TCRdb, only in-frame clones are kept and a portion is missing. The sample includes roughly 130,000 clones, around 84% of them seen just once. This chain uses TRBV7-9 with TRBJ1-4; unclear D gene. The sequencing input was PBMCs. This sequence originates from a woman between 18 and 29 years old in good health and CMV-seropositive. The CDR3 coding sequence is TGTTCCAGCACCATCCCCACTAATGAAAAACTGTTTTTT. Translation gives CSSTIPTNEKLFF.